Included here is one T cell receptor beta chain sequence, with context. With 60 Vbeta and 13 Jbeta primers, the PCR was carried out. Only in-frame clones appear in the TCRdb table, and some are missing; sequencing was by immunoSEQ multiplex PCR. The sample holds 170,000 or so clones; 80% are singletons and the top ten take 1%. The sample belongs to a study of cytomegalovirus exposure and HLA in healthy donors. The germline V and J ends were trimmed by 1 base and 3 bases, with 9 bases remaining between them. This CDR3 contains 14 residues. From germline, CDR1 is LNHDA and CDR2 SQIVND (reference sequence).

Sequenced sample: PBMCs. The chain employs TRBV19 and TRBJ1-1, with no clear D. The TCR originated in a woman in her 50s in good health and CMV-seropositive. The DNA of the CDR3 is TGTGCCAGTAGTATAGTAGCGGGATACACTGAAGCTTTCTTT. Translated, it gives CASSIVAGYTEAFF.